This TCR beta chain was observed in a study of OX40 agonist ivuxolimab in advanced cancers. The overall study: Patients with hepatocellular carcinoma, melanoma, renal cell or head and neck cancer made up the dose-escalation patients. One hepatocellular carcinoma and two cutaneous melanoma patients partially responded. Study-wide points: The expanded peripheral T cells' antigen specificity was not determined. Low normalized clonal expansion also occurred in some nonresponding patients.

CDR1 is SGHRS and CDR2 is YFSETQ in the germline V gene. This CDR3 comprises 12 residues. With 2 bases removed from V and 4 bases from J, the gap between germline ends came to 6 bases. Assay used: immunoSEQ multiplex PCR; TCRdb lists only in-frame clones, some missing. The profile shows 15,000 to 20,000 clones, over 75% of them singletons. About this clone itself: The antigen is undetermined.

The sequence was collected from an adult with an advanced solid tumor such as melanoma, head and neck, liver or kidney cancer. Sequences were derived from CD4+ or CD8+ T cells sorted from blood, sampled in a trial of the OX40 agonist ivuxolimab. V usage is TRBV5-1 and J usage is TRBJ2-5; no definite D call. The CDR3 sequence is CASSLSRETQYF. In DNA, the CDR3 is TGCGCCAGCAGCTTATCCCGAGAGACCCAGTACTTC.